Presented here are 23 T cell receptor beta chains from one specimen sequenced in a study of chemoradiotherapy in HPV16-positive cancers. The data were produced by immunoSEQ multiplex PCR, yet TCRdb's version contains in-frame clones alone and is incomplete. Here the sample spans roughly 8,400 clones, approximately 66% being singletons. Sequences were derived from tumor tissue, sampled from a patient who underwent chemoradiotherapy. The receptors derive from a human donor with HPV-associated anogenital cancer.

The count of this clone is one. This rearrangement joins TRBV7-2 to TRBJ2-5, with a weak D call TRBD2 (6 bases). In germline, CDR1 is SGHTA, CDR2 FQGNSA. The germline V and J ends were trimmed by 3 bases and 4 bases, with 12 bases remaining between them. The CDR3 extends over 14 amino acids. CDR3 sequence reads: CASSFGTPGETQYF. In nucleotides, the CDR3 is TGTGCCAGCAGCTTCGGGACTCCAGGAGAGACCCAGTACTTC. Together with reference TRBV7-2 and TRBJ2-5, the CDR3 gives the full variable domain: GAGVSQSPSNKVTEKGKDVELRCDPISGHTALYWYRQSLGQGLEFLIYFQGNSAPDKSGLPSDRFSAERTGGSVSTLTIQRTQQEDSAVYLCASSFGTPGETQYFGPGTRLLVL.

The chain is built from TRBV11-2 and TRBJ2-2, with D possibly called TRBD1 or TRBD2 (5 bases each). Trimming removed 4 bases at V and 3 bases at J, with 15 bases between. Germline CDR1 and CDR2: SGHAT and FQNNGV. The CDR3 extends over 16 amino acids. The CDR3 here is CASSWGRGRDTGELFF. CDR3 nucleotides: TGTGCCAGCAGCTGGGGACGAGGCCGTGACACCGGGGAGCTGTTTTTT.

The rearrangement links TRBV28 to TRBJ2-7, with 8 bases fitting TRBD2. The J segment lost 3 bases and the V segment lost 5 bases, leaving 9 bases of the junction unmatched. CDR3 size: 15 residues. Germline CDR1 is MDHEN and CDR2 is SYDVKM. The CDR3 loop is CASSGSGLDYYEQYF. The CDR3 DNA sequence: TGTGCCAGCAGTGGTTCGGGACTAGATTACTACGAGCAGTACTTC.

This clone showed up just a few times. The V and J genes are TRBV6-6 and TRBJ1-1; 9 bases are shared with TRBD1. Germline V gene sequence: CDR1 MNHNY, CDR2 SVGAGI (reference sequence). The CDR3 has 16 residues. The J segment lost 4 bases and the V segment lost 5 bases, leaving 11 bases of the junction unmatched. The DNA of the CDR3 is TGTGCCAGCAGTAGCACAGGGGGCGCCGCGTCCACTGAAGCTTTCTTT. It encodes CASSSTGGAASTEAFF.

V is TRBV4-1 and J is TRBJ2-5; TRBD2 matches at 14 bases. V shed 3 bases, J shed 2 bases, and the junction held 11 bases outside the gene matches. Per the germline V gene, CDR1 is MGHRA and CDR2 is YSYEKL. This CDR3 contains 19 residues. The CDR3 is CASSHRGLAGGPGQETQYF. DNA of the CDR3: TGCGCCAGCAGCCACCGTGGACTAGCGGGGGGCCCCGGTCAAGAGACCCAGTACTTC.

This clone occurred a few times. The chain carries TRBV7-3 and TRBJ1-5; D possibly corresponds to TRBD1 (5 bases). CDR3 size: 16 residues. The V gene lost 5 bases and the J gene lost 4 bases, with 18 bases spanning the gap. Germline loops: CDR1 SGHTA, CDR2 FQGTGA. CDR3 sequence (DNA): TGTGCCAGCAGCAGCCGGGATAGGGGTATTAATCAGCCCCAGCATTTT. Translation gives CASSSRDRGINQPQHF.

The chain has TRBV9 and TRBJ2-3, with D possibly called TRBD1 or TRBD2 (6 bases each). Germline V lookup: CDR1 SGDLS, CDR2 YYNGEE. Trimming cost V 0 bases and J 0 bases, with 14 bases left between them. This CDR3 contains 17 residues. The CDR3 DNA is TGTGCCAGCAGCGTAGCGGGGGCCGACCTGAGCACAGATACGCAGTATTTT. This sequence encodes CASSVAGADLSTDTQYF.

This clone has a single count. The chain is built from TRBV11-2 and TRBJ2-5; 7 bases align to TRBD1. V shed 6 bases, J shed 6 bases, and the junction held 10 bases outside the gene matches. This CDR3 has 14 residues. Germline lookup yields CDR1 SGHAT and CDR2 FQNNGV. The CDR3 coding sequence is TGTGCCAGCAGGGTTGACAGGGTGGGGCAGACCCAGTACTTC. This sequence encodes CASRVDRVGQTQYF.

The J gene is TRBJ2-3, the V gene TRBV6-4; a possible D gene is TRBD1 (6 bases). The CDR3 length is 14 residues. Looked up from germline, CDR1 is MRHNA and CDR2 is SNTAGT. Trimming pared 4 bases from V and 2 bases from J, leaving 10 bases between. CDR3 coding DNA: TGTGCCAGCAGTGTGACAGGATACACAGATACGCAGTATTTT. Its protein is CASSVTGYTDTQYF.

The sample holds one count of this clone. This rearrangement joins TRBV28 to TRBJ1-5; D unclear. Germline CDR1 is MDHEN and CDR2 is SYDVKM. The length of the CDR3 is 13 residues. V dropped 10 bases and J dropped 1 base, with 11 bases sitting between them. The DNA of the CDR3 is TGTGCCAACCGAGGAGGCAGCAATCAGCCCCAGCATTTT. As protein: CANRGGSNQPQHF.

The chain uses TRBV7-9 and TRBJ1-6; unclear D gene. This CDR3 is built from 15 residues. Between the trimmed V and J ends, which lost 4 bases and 8 bases, there was a span of 15 bases. Looked up from germline, CDR1 is SEHNR and CDR2 is FQNEAQ (reference sequence). The CDR3 spells CASSSPTSFDSPLHF. The CDR3 nucleotides read TGTGCCAGCAGCTCACCGACCAGTTTTGATTCACCCCTCCACTTT.

The chain links TRBV27 to TRBJ2-5; D gene ambiguous. The CDR3 loop spans 12 amino acids. Germline CDR1 and CDR2: MNHEY and SMNVEV (reference sequence). V lost 5 bases and J 7 bases, leaving 11 bases between the germline ends. The CDR3 reads CASSPSPPTQYF. The CDR3 DNA follows: TGTGCCAGCAGTCCATCCCCTCCGACCCAGTACTTC.

This chain links TRBV6-1 with TRBJ2-7; no reliable D call. With 6 bases removed from V and 3 bases from J, the gap between germline ends came to 15 bases. The CDR3 is 14 residues long. The V gene's germline CDR1 is MNHNS and CDR2 SASEGT. CDR3 region: CASSPSRVYYEQYF. The CDR3, as DNA: TGTGCCAGCAGCCCCAGTAGAGTGTACTACGAGCAGTACTTC.

The V call is TRBV11-2, the J call TRBJ2-6, with TRBD2 matching over 11 bases. Germline CDR1 is SGHAT and CDR2 is FQNNGV. The length of the CDR3 is 18 residues. The junction had 6 bases not matched to a gene; V was cut back by 5 bases and J by 0 bases. The CDR3 region is CASSQGLAAFSGANVLTF. CDR3 DNA: TGTGCCAGCAGCCAGGGACTAGCGGCCTTCTCTGGGGCCAACGTCCTGACTTTC.

Details on this clone: One junction end does not reproduce the germline sequence, and a read error may be involved. The CDR3 DNA is TGTGCCAGCAGCATAGACAGTGTGATCTTT. Translating gives CASSIDSVIF. The chain recombines TRBV11-2 with TRBJ1-1, with D possibly matching TRBD1 (5 bases). CDR3 size: 10 residues. Germline lookup yields CDR1 SGHAT and CDR2 FQNNGV.

This chain links TRBV27 with TRBJ2-5; 8 nucleotides line up with TRBD1. The CDR3 totals 15 residues. V dropped 5 bases and J dropped 4; count of bases not matched to a gene: 9. CDR1 is MNHEY, CDR2 SMNVEV, per germline (reference sequence). CDR3 nucleotides: TGTGCCAGCAGTATACGACAGGGGATGACAGAGACCCAGTACTTC. It encodes CASSIRQGMTETQYF.

The J gene is TRBJ2-1, the V gene TRBV29-1; 7 nucleotides match TRBD2. This CDR3 is 15 amino acids long. The V gene's germline CDR1 is SQVTM and CDR2 ANQGSEA. The junction had 7 bases not matched to a gene; V was cut back by 5 bases and J by 0 bases. CDR3 nucleotide sequence: TGCAGCGTTTCAGGGCGGGAGAGCTCCTACAATGAGCAGTTCTTC. Translated: CSVSGRESSYNEQFF.

V gene TRBV6-6 combines with J gene TRBJ1-2; TRBD1 agrees at 7 bases. This CDR3 is built from 15 residues. CDR1 MNHNY and CDR2 SVGAGI come from the germline V gene (reference sequence). J was trimmed by 6 bases and V by 7 bases; bases with no gene match: 14. The DNA for the CDR3 is TGTGCCAGCAAAGCCTCCACAGGGGAGAGAAATGGCTACACCTTC. Its protein is CASKASTGERNGYTF.

The chain couples TRBV2 to TRBJ2-7; TRBD2 is a possible D gene (5 bases). In germline, CDR1 is SNHLY, CDR2 FYNNEI. The CDR3 has 15 amino acids. Deletions cut 7 bases from V and 6 bases from J, with 22 bases between. CDR3 coding DNA: TGTGCCAGCACCGAGGGTGCCGTCCTACCCAGCGAGCAGTACTTC. This gives the protein CASTEGAVLPSEQYF.

V is TRBV19 and J is TRBJ2-3; D might be TRBD2 (5 bases). Trimming stripped 3 bases from V and 0 bases from J, with 13 bases between. The CDR3 has 16 residues. CDR1 and CDR2 from the germline V gene are LNHDA and SQIVND (reference sequence). This CDR3 reads CASSMMWRSSTDTQYF. CDR3 in DNA: TGTGCCAGTAGTATGATGTGGAGGTCTAGCACAGATACGCAGTATTTT.

The CDR3 reads CASTGSTGELFF. As DNA, the CDR3 is TGTGCCAGCACGGGGAGCACCGGGGAGCTGTTTTTT. This chain connects TRBV2 to TRBJ2-2; D perhaps matches TRBD2 (5 bases). V was cut by 7 bases and J by 4 bases, with 7 bases left in between. Germline CDR1 is SNHLY and CDR2 is FYNNEI. There are 12 residues in the CDR3.

As to this clone: One end of the junction does not line up with germline, which may come from a read error. V is TRBV5-3 and J is TRBJ2-3; no firm D call. TRBV5-3 is an open reading frame, and its role is uncertain. The CDR3 totals 14 residues. This CDR3 is CASSLLDARDTQYF. The CDR3 coding sequence is TGTGCCAGCAGCTTGCTAGACGCTCGTGATACGCAGTATTTT.

The chain combines TRBV9 with TRBJ2-2; D gene uncertain. Trimming left V 4 bases short and J 0 bases short, with 13 bases between. This CDR3 is 16 amino acids long. Germline values: CDR1 SGDLS, CDR2 YYNGEE. CDR3 loop: CASSPSPHANTGELFF. The CDR3 coding sequence is TGTGCCAGCAGCCCCTCTCCTCACGCGAACACCGGGGAGCTGTTTTTT.